Listed below are T cell receptor beta chains from one sample, sequenced in a study of blood T cell repertoires in COVID-19. Clones were sequenced by immunoSEQ multiplex PCR, and TCRdb holds only the in-frame ones, with some missing. The sample includes around 110,000 clones, 90% of them seen just once. Sequencing was carried out using peripheral blood. These receptors all stem from a human donor with active COVID-19. The donor label of this sample is uncertain. Both conserved end residues are part of each CDR3. D genes are given only for firm matches. Expanded clones are given a class, and other clones once, few, many or no size at all.

j_gene	d_gene	v_gene	abundance	CDR3aa	CDR3nt
TRBJ1-1	-	TRBV3-1/TRBV3-2	once	CASSLWEGVNTEAFF	TGTGCCAGCAGCCTATGGGAGGGGGTGAACACTGAAGCTTTCTTT
TRBJ1-5	-	TRBV5-6	-	CASSFDRNQPQHF	TGTGCCAGCAGCTTTGACAGAAATCAGCCCCAGCATTTT
TRBJ2-7	TRBD1	TRBV28	-	CASSSSYAGQGDEQYF	TGTGCCAGCAGTTCGTCCTACGCGGGACAGGGGGACGAGCAGTACTTC
TRBJ2-2	-	TRBV9	-	CASSGPPGGSNTGELFF	TGTGCCAGCAGCGGCCCCCCGGGGGGCTCGAACACCGGGGAGCTGTTTTTT
TRBJ1-1	-	TRBV27	once	CASSSQGRANTEAFF	TGTGCCAGCAGTTCTCAGGGGCGGGCGAACACTGAAGCTTTCTTT
TRBJ1-6	-	TRBV5-5	-	CASSLGPLGGAGSPLHF	TGTGCCAGCAGCTTGGGGCCCTTGGGGGGGGCCGGTTCACCCCTCCACTTT
TRBJ1-5	-	TRBV3-1/TRBV3-2	few	CASSLGQGNQPQHF	TGTGCCAGCAGCCTTGGGCAGGGAAATCAGCCCCAGCATTTT
TRBJ1-1	TRBD1	TRBV7-2	-	CASSLFSGQGGTEAFF	TGTGCCAGCAGCTTATTCTCGGGACAGGGTGGCACTGAAGCTTTCTTT
TRBJ1-1	TRBD1	TRBV4-1	-	CASSQPGQGQVSEAFF	TGCGCCAGCAGCCAACCGGGGCAGGGACAGGTGAGTGAAGCTTTCTTT
TRBJ1-1	-	TRBV6-5	-	CASSIQGNTEAFF	TGTGCCAGCAGTATCCAGGGGAACACTGAAGCTTTCTTT
TRBJ1-1	TRBD1	TRBV5-1	-	CASSSDRGRRYTEAFF	TGCGCCAGCAGCTCGGACAGGGGGCGCCGGTACACTGAAGCTTTCTTT
TRBJ1-4	TRBD1	TRBV28	-	CATHQLDRGEKLFF	TGTGCCACCCACCAACTAGACAGGGGTGAAAAACTGTTTTTT
TRBJ1-6	TRBD1	TRBV7-8	once	CASSSGQGAPPLHF	TGTGCCAGCAGCTCGGGACAGGGGGCGCCACCCCTCCACTTT
TRBJ2-5	TRBD2	TRBV9	-	CASSGRPAGETQYF	TGTGCCAGCAGCGGGAGGCCAGCGGGGGAGACCCAGTACTTC
TRBJ1-2	TRBD1	TRBV9	-	CASSPDRGRTYGYTF	TGTGCCAGCAGCCCAGACAGGGGGCGCACCTATGGCTACACCTTC
TRBJ2-7	-	TRBV12-5	-	CASGLTVGGDSPYEQYF	TGTGCTAGTGGTTTGACCGTCGGGGGGGACAGCCCCTACGAGCAGTACTTC
TRBJ1-5	-	TRBV10-1	-	CASSENRRQPQHF	TGCGCCAGCAGTGAAAATAGGAGACAGCCCCAGCATTTT
TRBJ2-7	-	TRBV27	-	CASSLSGTDAYEQYF	TGTGCCAGCAGTTTATCGGGGACTGACGCCTACGAGCAGTACTTC
TRBJ2-7	-	TRBV6-2/TRBV6-3	medium-sized	CASSYGTGPYEQYF	TGTGCCAGCAGTTACGGCACAGGGCCCTACGAGCAGTACTTC
TRBJ2-1	TRBD2	TRBV4-2	-	CASSQDSGTSSNNEQFF	TGTGCCAGCAGCCAAGATAGTGGGACTAGCAGTAACAATGAGCAGTTCTTC
TRBJ1-5	-	TRBV5-8	-	CASSFARGLNQPQHF	TGTGCCAGCAGCTTCGCTAGGGGACTCAATCAGCCCCAGCATTTT
TRBJ2-1	TRBD2	TRBV6-1	-	CASSEWGLSLNEQFF	TGTGCCAGCAGTGAATGGGGACTATCCCTCAATGAGCAGTTCTTC
TRBJ2-5	-	TRBV9	few	CASSVGFRETQYF	TGTGCCAGCAGCGTAGGGTTCAGGGAGACCCAGTACTTC
TRBJ1-6	TRBD1	TRBV2	-	CASTPDRVNSPLHF	TGTGCCAGCACTCCGGACAGGGTGAATTCACCCCTCCACTTT
TRBJ2-1	-	TRBV6-2/TRBV6-3	-	CASSYTSFRDEQFF	TGTGCCAGCAGTTACACTAGCTTTAGGGATGAGCAGTTCTTC
TRBJ2-5	TRBD2	TRBV9	-	CASSVEGLAGGREETQYF	TGTGCCAGCAGCGTAGAGGGACTAGCGGGGGGCAGGGAAGAGACCCAGTACTTC
TRBJ1-6	TRBD1	TRBV5-6	-	CASSLFATGYSPLHF	TGTGCCAGCAGCTTGTTTGCGACAGGGTATTCACCCCTCCACTTT
TRBJ2-5	-	TRBV28	once	CASGFLGPETQYF	TGTGCCAGCGGCTTCTTGGGGCCGGAGACCCAGTACTTC
TRBJ2-2	TRBD2	TRBV14	-	CASSPPLLAGTGELFF	TGTGCCAGCAGCCCACCCCTGCTAGCGGGTACCGGGGAGCTGTTTTTT
TRBJ2-7	TRBD2	TRBV5-1	-	CASSAGLGPGYEQYF	TGCGCCAGCAGCGCGGGACTAGGTCCTGGCTACGAGCAGTACTTC
TRBJ1-2	TRBD1	TRBV2	-	CASSDWTGSVGYTF	TGTGCCAGCAGTGATTGGACAGGGTCTGTTGGCTACACCTTC
TRBJ1-5	-	TRBV10-3	-	CAISSDGGTTAQHF	TGTGCCATCAGTTCGGATGGAGGGACTACTGCCCAGCATTTT
TRBJ2-5	TRBD2	TRBV7-2	-	CASSLRSSGGKETQYF	TGTGCCAGCAGCTTAAGGAGTAGCGGGGGGAAAGAGACCCAGTACTTC
TRBJ1-2	-	TRBV29-1	-	CSVGRTTQDNYGYTF	TGCAGCGTGGGCCGTACGACACAAGATAACTATGGCTACACCTTC
TRBJ2-5	-	TRBV6-2/TRBV6-3	-	CASSYWLEETQYF	TGTGCCAGCAGTTACTGGCTGGAAGAGACCCAGTACTTC
TRBJ2-1	TRBD2	TRBV27	-	CASSPTSGGASNEQFF	TGTGCCAGCAGTCCGACTAGCGGGGGGGCGTCGAATGAGCAGTTCTTC
TRBJ1-4	-	TRBV29-1	-	CSAEALGGDEKLFF	TGCAGCGCCGAGGCGCTAGGAGGCGATGAAAAACTGTTTTTT
TRBJ2-3	-	TRBV7-4	-	CASSRPRSPARTDTQYF	TGTGCCAGCAGCCGACCTAGGTCCCCGGCTCGCACAGATACGCAGTATTTT
TRBJ1-5	TRBD1	TRBV7-2	-	CASSPDGGQGLSQPQHF	TGTGCCAGCAGCCCAGACGGAGGACAGGGCCTTAGTCAGCCCCAGCATTTT
TRBJ1-6	TRBD1	TRBV7-2	-	CASSSQGAIYNSPLHF	TGTGCCAGCAGCTCACAGGGGGCTATCTATAATTCACCCCTCCACTTT
TRBJ2-7	-	TRBV13	-	CASSLERYEQYF	TGTGCCAGCAGCTTAGAACGGTACGAGCAGTACTTC
TRBJ2-3	-	TRBV7-9	-	CASSLSARRGPSLDTQYF	TGTGCCAGCAGCTTATCGGCCAGGCGGGGGCCCAGCTTGGATACGCAGTATTTT
TRBJ2-3	TRBD2	TRBV27	-	CASSLDLRVAGGDTQYF	TGTGCCAGCAGTTTAGATCTTCGGGTAGCGGGGGGAGATACGCAGTATTTT
TRBJ1-6	TRBD1	TRBV19	-	CASSRGNRGTYNSPLHF	TGTGCCAGTAGTAGAGGGAACAGGGGAACCTATAATTCACCCCTCCACTTT
TRBJ2-5	-	TRBV7-2	-	CASSLYQVLQETQYF	TGTGCCAGCAGCTTATATCAGGTGCTCCAAGAGACCCAGTACTTC
TRBJ2-7	TRBD1	TRBV7-9	-	CASSYRDRGYEQYF	TGTGCCAGCAGCTACCGGGACAGGGGTTACGAGCAGTACTTC
TRBJ1-6	-	TRBV27	-	CASTPGLGNSPLHF	TGTGCCAGCACCCCAGGGCTCGGTAATTCACCCCTCCACTTT
TRBJ2-7	-	TRBV18	-	CASSRAGTPLPEQYF	TGTGCCAGCTCACGGGCCGGGACACCGCTCCCCGAGCAGTACTTC
TRBJ1-5	-	TRBV5-6	once	CASSFLAGQPQHF	TGTGCCAGCAGCTTTTTGGCGGGTCAGCCCCAGCATTTT
TRBJ2-7	-	TRBV7-2	-	CASSLGSGHYEQYF	TGTGCCAGCAGCTTAGGTAGTGGGCACTACGAGCAGTACTTC
TRBJ1-2	-	TRBV25-1	-	CASSEPGTSYGYTF	TGTGCCAGCAGTGAACCCGGGACAAGCTATGGCTACACCTTC
TRBJ1-6	-	TRBV5-6	few	CASQVNANSPLHF	TGTGCCAGCCAAGTCAACGCGAATTCACCCCTCCACTTT
TRBJ2-7	TRBD1	TRBV5-4	once	CASSRQGLLDEQYF	TGTGCCAGCAGCCGACAGGGGCTGTTGGACGAGCAGTACTTC
TRBJ1-5	TRBD1	TRBV10-3	-	CAISKTGDDSNQPQHF	TGTGCCATCAGTAAGACAGGGGATGATAGCAATCAGCCCCAGCATTTT
TRBJ1-2	TRBD1	TRBV9	-	CASSVSTGGDDGYTF	TGTGCCAGCAGCGTATCGACAGGGGGCGATGATGGCTACACCTTC
TRBJ2-7	-	TRBV7-9	-	CASGVGWEENEQYF	TGTGCCTCCGGGGTCGGCTGGGAAGAAAACGAGCAGTACTTC
TRBJ1-2	-	TRBV30	-	CAWNLGGRYGYTF	TGTGCCTGGAATTTGGGAGGGAGGTATGGCTACACCTTC
TRBJ2-1	-	TRBV27	-	CASSLSISSGEDNEQFF	TGTGCCAGCAGTTTATCGATTAGTTCGGGAGAGGACAATGAGCAGTTCTTC
TRBJ1-1	TRBD1	TRBV7-2	-	CASSRDRVNTEAFF	TGTGCCAGCAGCCGCGACAGGGTGAACACTGAAGCTTTCTTT
TRBJ1-3	TRBD1	TRBV18	once	CASSRDRPDSGNTIYF	TGTGCCAGCTCCCGGGACAGACCAGACTCTGGAAACACCATATATTTT